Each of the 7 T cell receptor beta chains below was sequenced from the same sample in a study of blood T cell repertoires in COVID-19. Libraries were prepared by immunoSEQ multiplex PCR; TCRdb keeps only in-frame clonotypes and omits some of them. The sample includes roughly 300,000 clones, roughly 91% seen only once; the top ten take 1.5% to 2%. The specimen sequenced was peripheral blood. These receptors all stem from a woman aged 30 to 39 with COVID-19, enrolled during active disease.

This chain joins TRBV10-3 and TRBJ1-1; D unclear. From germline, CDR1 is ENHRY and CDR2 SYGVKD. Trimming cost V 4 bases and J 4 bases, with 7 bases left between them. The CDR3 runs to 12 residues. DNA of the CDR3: TGTGCCATCAGTGCCCCGGGCACTGAAGCTTTCTTT. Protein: CAISAPGTEAFF.

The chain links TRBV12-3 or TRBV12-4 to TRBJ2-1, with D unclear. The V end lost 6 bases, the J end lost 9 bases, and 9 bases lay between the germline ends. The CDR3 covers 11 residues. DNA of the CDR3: TGTGCCAGCAGCTCCCAGCGTGAGCAGTTCTTC. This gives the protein CASSSQREQFF.

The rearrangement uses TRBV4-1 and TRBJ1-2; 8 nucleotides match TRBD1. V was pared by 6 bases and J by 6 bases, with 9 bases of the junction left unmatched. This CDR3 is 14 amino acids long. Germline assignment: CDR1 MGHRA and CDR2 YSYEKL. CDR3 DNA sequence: TGCGCCAGCAGGCCTACAGGGGGATTGGATGGCTACACCTTC. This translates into CASRPTGGLDGYTF.

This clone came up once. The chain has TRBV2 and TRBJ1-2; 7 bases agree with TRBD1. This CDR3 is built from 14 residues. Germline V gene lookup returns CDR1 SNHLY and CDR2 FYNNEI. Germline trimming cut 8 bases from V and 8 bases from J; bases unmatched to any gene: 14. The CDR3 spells CASLRTGSIRGYTF. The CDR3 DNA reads TGTGCCAGCTTAAGGACAGGTTCTATCCGGGGCTACACCTTC.

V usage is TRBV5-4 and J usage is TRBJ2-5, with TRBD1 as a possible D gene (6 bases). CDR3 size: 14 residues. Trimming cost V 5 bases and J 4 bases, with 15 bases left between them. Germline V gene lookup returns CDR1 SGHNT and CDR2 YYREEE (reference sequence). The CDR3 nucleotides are TGTGCCAGCAGGGATACAGGGAGTCGAGAGACCCAGTACTTC. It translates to CASRDTGSRETQYF.

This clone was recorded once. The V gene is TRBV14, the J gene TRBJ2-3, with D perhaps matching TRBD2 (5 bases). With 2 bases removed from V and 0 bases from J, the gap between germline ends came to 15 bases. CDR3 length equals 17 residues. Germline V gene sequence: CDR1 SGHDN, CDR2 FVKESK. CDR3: CASSQRPAGASTDTQYF. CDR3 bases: TGTGCCAGCAGCCAAAGACCCGCGGGCGCTAGCACAGATACGCAGTATTTT.

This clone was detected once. The CDR3 sequence is CSSFYNEQFF. The DNA of the CDR3 is TGCAGTTCCTTCTACAATGAGCAGTTCTTC. The chain couples TRBV29-1 to TRBJ2-1; D not resolved. Germline V gene lookup returns CDR1 SQVTM and CDR2 ANQGSEA. The CDR3 sequence is 10 residues long.